The next 14 T cell receptor beta chains were all read from a single sample in a study of cytomegalovirus exposure and HLA in healthy donors. Profiling relied on immunoSEQ multiplex PCR, and the TCRdb table lists in-frame clones only, not all of them. This sample has some 68,000 clones, with roughly 97% found just once. The sample taken for sequencing was PBMCs. Receptors were obtained from a man between 18 and 29 years old in good health and CMV-seronegative.

The chain links TRBV6-1 to TRBJ1-5; D not resolved. This CDR3 is 14 amino acids long. Trimming took 2 bases from V and 2 from J, leaving 7 bases between them. Germline lookup yields CDR1 MNHNS and CDR2 SASEGT. CDR3 region: CASSEQFGNQPQHF. DNA for the CDR3: TGTGCCAGCAGTGAACAGTTTGGCAATCAGCCCCAGCATTTT.

The J gene is TRBJ2-3, the V gene TRBV2, with 11 bases lining up with TRBD2. J was trimmed by 6 bases and V by 4 bases; bases with no gene match: 9. CDR1 SNHLY and CDR2 FYNNEI come from the germline V gene. The CDR3 is made up of 16 amino acids. The CDR3 DNA reads as TGTGCCAGCAGTGGGGGGGCTAGCGGGAGGTCGGATACGCAGTATTTT. The encoded protein is CASSGGASGRSDTQYF.

This clone has just one count. J is TRBJ1-2 and V is TRBV11-3; 7 nucleotides match TRBD1. CDR3 length equals 10 residues. Germline CDR1 and CDR2: SGHNT and YENEEA. V trimming: 8 bases; J trimming: 9 bases; junction bases outside the gene matches: 3. The CDR3 here is CASDRDRYTF. The DNA for the CDR3 is TGTGCCAGCGACAGGGATCGCTACACCTTC.

CDR3: CASSIDRAGETQYF. The CDR3 DNA sequence: TGTGCCAGCAGTATTGACAGGGCCGGAGAGACCCAGTACTTC. This chain joins TRBV6-5 and TRBJ2-5; 7 positions agree with TRBD1. Germline CDR1 is MNHEY and CDR2 is SVGAGI. After removal of 5 bases from V and 4 bases from J, the junction contained 7 bases not matched to a gene. This CDR3 has 14 residues.

This sequence joins TRBV6-5 and TRBJ1-2; maybe TRBD1 (5 bases). Germline values: CDR1 MNHEY, CDR2 SVGAGI. The CDR3 has 14 residues. V lost 1 base and J 4 bases, leaving 10 bases between the germline ends. This CDR3 is CASSYLDSRYGYTF. CDR3 nucleotides: TGTGCCAGCAGTTACTTAGACAGCCGCTATGGCTACACCTTC.

This clone appeared a single time. V is TRBV25-1 and J is TRBJ2-7, with D maybe TRBD2 (7 bases). Germline V gene data show CDR1 as MGHDK and CDR2 as SYGVNS. This CDR3 region has 15 residues. Trimming stripped 4 bases from V and 3 bases from J, with 16 bases between. CDR3 coding DNA: TGTGCCAGCAGTGGGGCAGGGGAGGGTTACTACGAGCAGTACTTC. Protein product: CASSGAGEGYYEQYF.

This clone was counted a single time. This sequence joins TRBV6-5 and TRBJ1-1; TRBD1 might be the D (6 bases). The length of the CDR3 is 14 residues. V gave up 5 bases and J gave up 3 bases, with 13 bases separating them. The germline V gene encodes CDR1 MNHEY and CDR2 SVGAGI. The CDR3 region is CASSRQDSDTEAFF. The CDR3 bases are TGTGCCAGCAGTCGTCAGGACAGCGACACTGAAGCTTTCTTT.

The V call is TRBV29-1, the J call TRBJ1-1; D uncertain. There are 13 residues in the CDR3. V lost 5 bases and J lost 4, with 14 bases in between. In germline, CDR1 is SQVTM, CDR2 ANQGSEA. In DNA form, the CDR3 reads TGCAGCGTTCACCGGGGTGGTGGCACTGAAGCTTTCTTT. Translated: CSVHRGGGTEAFF.

The chain couples TRBV10-3 to TRBJ1-1; a possible D gene is TRBD1 (6 bases). Trimming removed 6 bases from V and 2 bases from J, with 19 bases in between. The CDR3 is made up of 16 amino acids. The V gene's germline CDR1 is ENHRY and CDR2 SYGVKD. The CDR3 region has the DNA TGTGCCATCAGCGCAGTCGGACAGCGCCGTAACACTGAAGCTTTCTTT. Its translation is CAISAVGQRRNTEAFF.

This CDR3 is CASSVRVSNQPQHF. CDR3 in DNA: TGTGCCAGCAGTGTGAGGGTTAGCAATCAGCCCCAGCATTTT. V is TRBV7-8 and J is TRBJ1-5; D is ambiguous. CDR3 length: 14 residues. With 6 bases removed from V and 0 bases from J, the gap between germline ends came to 9 bases. Germline values: CDR1 SGHVS, CDR2 FQNEAQ.

The V and J genes are TRBV6-1 and TRBJ2-3, with D uncertain. The V end lost 2 bases, the J end lost 5 bases, and 11 bases lay between the germline ends. The CDR3 has 14 residues. Germline lookup yields CDR1 MNHNS and CDR2 SASEGT. The DNA of the CDR3 is TGTGCCAGCAGTGAAACAAGACGGGTAGATACGCAGTATTTT. As protein: CASSETRRVDTQYF.

The chain couples TRBV6-5 to TRBJ2-2, with D possibly matching TRBD2 (6 bases). Trimming took 6 bases from V and 6 from J, leaving 11 bases between them. Germline CDR1 is MNHEY and CDR2 is SVGAGI. The CDR3 sequence is 13 residues long. CDR3 sequence: CASSLLAPGELFF. In nucleotides, the CDR3 is TGTGCCAGCAGCCTTCTAGCGCCCGGGGAGCTGTTTTTT.

The V gene is TRBV28, the J gene TRBJ2-5, with TRBD1 identical over 9 bases. In germline, CDR1 is MDHEN, CDR2 SYDVKM. This CDR3 contains 17 residues. V trimming: 5 bases; J trimming: 5 bases; junction bases outside the gene matches: 15. The CDR3 reads CASSPTGGAGGRETQYF. The CDR3 nucleotides read TGTGCCAGCAGTCCTACAGGGGGCGCAGGGGGGAGGGAGACCCAGTACTTC.

The V call is TRBV5-1, the J call TRBJ2-5, with TRBD2 matching 11 bases. The V and J ends lost 0 bases and 5 bases, in that order; junction bases with no gene match: 12. Germline assignment: CDR1 SGHRS and CDR2 YFSETQ. The CDR3 loop spans 18 amino acids. For the CDR3, the DNA is TGCGCCAGCAGCTTGGCCACTAGCGGGAGTCTCATGGCGGAGACCCAGTACTTC. Amino acid sequence: CASSLATSGSLMAETQYF.